This T cell receptor beta chain was identified during a study of long-term antiretroviral therapy in people with HIV. Points from the study as a whole: Clones expanded before ART dominated the repertoire at all time points. Post-ART, diversity grew, though it stayed under transplant donor control levels.

In regard to this clone: The antigen remains unidentified.

One or more pre-ART and two or more post-ART PBMC samples were available from each donor. Treatment locations for all participants with HIV were in the United States. Germline V gene lookup returns CDR1 SNHLY and CDR2 FYNNEI. This CDR3 comprises 13 residues. The ends were cut back, 6 bases at V and 3 bases at J, with 11 bases in the middle. With survey level as its setting, the immunoSEQ assay was v3.0. This table comes from immunoSEQ multiplex PCR, and its TCRdb copy is limited to in-frame clones, with some not included. Among tens of thousands of clones, 80% to 85% were seen once, and the ten largest hold roughly 5%.

The source of this sequence is a man aged 18 to 30 with HIV. Sequencing was performed on unsorted PBMCs, taken 1.5 years after starting antiretroviral therapy. This chain joins TRBV2 and TRBJ1-2, with D hard to call. CDR3 sequence (DNA): TGTGCCAGCAGGGACGGGATTGACTATGGCTACACCTTC. Encoded protein: CASRDGIDYGYTF.